This T cell receptor beta chain was sequenced during a study of blood T cell repertoires in COVID-19. In the study overall: T cells, B-cell-depleted T cells, or PBMCs supplied cDNA or gDNA.

V lost 7 bases and J lost 0, with 18 bases in between. This CDR3 has 16 amino acids. Germline CDR1 reads LGHDT; CDR2 reads YNNKEL (reference sequence). Under the authors' procedure: Scientists estimated how many nucleated cells there were by amplifying reference gene primers. Profiled with immunoSEQ multiplex PCR; TCRdb holds only in-frame clones, not every one. From that table come the V and J calls and clone size; the DNA was used to work out D and trimming. The sample consists of approximately 400,000 clones, 81% of them appearing once. The genes are TRBV3-1 (or the pseudogene TRBV3-2) and TRBJ1-1; D remains ambiguous. The sequence was obtained from a human donor with acute or convalescent COVID-19. The donor label of this sample is uncertain. The specimen was peripheral blood. The CDR3 DNA is TGTGCCAGCACCCACGGTGGGCCGCTCATGAACACTGAAGCTTTCTTT. This sequence encodes CASTHGGPLMNTEAFF.